Below are 9 T cell receptor beta chains sequenced from a single sample in a study of blood T cell repertoires in COVID-19. Profiling relied on immunoSEQ multiplex PCR, and the TCRdb table lists in-frame clones only, not all of them. The sample shows roughly 180,000 clones, around 83% of them seen only once. The sequenced material came from peripheral blood. These receptors all stem from a woman in her sixties or seventies with acute or convalescent COVID-19.

The chain links TRBV5-1 to TRBJ1-4, with a tentative D call TRBD1 (5 bases). The germline CDR1 and CDR2 sequences are SGHRS and YFSETQ. The V gene lost 4 bases and the J gene lost 5 bases, with 12 bases spanning the gap. The CDR3 loop spans 14 amino acids. In DNA, the CDR3 is TGCGCCAGCAGCCTACAGGATCCCAATGAAAAACTGTTTTTT. Protein: CASSLQDPNEKLFF.

The chain employs TRBV3-1 (or the pseudogene TRBV3-2) and TRBJ2-1, with 8 bases identical to TRBD2. Germline V CDR1 and CDR2: LGHDT, YNNKEL (reference sequence). The CDR3 consists of 16 residues. After removal of 3 bases from V and 2 bases from J, the junction contained 6 bases not matched to a gene. The CDR3 DNA reads TGTGCCAGCAGCCATCAAGGACTAGCCCCCTACAATGAGCAGTTCTTC. It codes for CASSHQGLAPYNEQFF.

The gene calls are TRBV6-1 and TRBJ2-4; D not certain. Trimming took 1 base from V and 8 from J, leaving 9 bases between them. The germline V gene has CDR1 MNHNS and CDR2 SASEGT. This CDR3 is built from 13 residues. The CDR3 coding sequence is TGTGCCAGCAGTGAAGTGTCTAACGACATTCAGTACTTC. Translated: CASSEVSNDIQYF.

This chain uses TRBV6-5 with TRBJ2-1; 7 nucleotides match TRBD1. This CDR3 region has 14 residues. Looked up from germline, CDR1 is MNHEY and CDR2 is SVGAGI. J was trimmed by 5 bases and V by 8 bases; bases with no gene match: 9. CDR3 residues: CASEAGTVNNEQFF. Here the CDR3 DNA reads TGTGCCAGCGAAGCCGGGACAGTCAACAATGAGCAGTTCTTC.

This clone was observed a single time. The rearrangement joins TRBV24-1 to TRBJ2-5; the match to TRBD2 covers 14 bases. V shed 6 bases, J shed 1 base, and the junction held 9 bases outside the gene matches. Germline V gives CDR1 KGHDR, CDR2 SFDVKD. CDR3 length equals 18 residues. Here the CDR3 reads CATSQGLAGARAQETQYF. CDR3 sequence (DNA): TGTGCCACCAGTCAGGGACTAGCGGGAGCAAGGGCCCAAGAGACCCAGTACTTC.

The chain employs TRBV4-2 and TRBJ2-3; 11 bases are a match to TRBD2. V was pared by 0 bases and J by 2 bases, with 7 bases of the junction left unmatched. This CDR3 region has 18 residues. The V gene's germline CDR1 is LGHNA and CDR2 YNFKEQ. Written as DNA, the CDR3 is TGTGCCAGCAGCCAAGATGGAATACTAGCGGGGGACACAGATACGCAGTATTTT. Protein product: CASSQDGILAGDTDTQYF.

This clone has a count of ten or more. The chain has TRBV2 and TRBJ1-4, with D unclear. With 6 bases removed from V and 5 bases from J, the gap between germline ends came to 10 bases. Germline loops: CDR1 SNHLY, CDR2 FYNNEI. CDR3 size: 13 residues. The CDR3 is CASRQVQNEKLFF. The CDR3 bases are TGTGCCAGCAGGCAGGTGCAAAATGAAAAACTGTTTTTT.

This clone showed up just once. The rearrangement uses TRBV29-1 and TRBJ1-1; tentatively, D is TRBD1 (6 bases). The CDR3 length is 11 residues. Trimming removed 7 bases from V and 7 bases from J, with 13 bases in between. Germline CDR1 reads SQVTM; CDR2 reads ANQGSEA. The CDR3 sequence: CSGRDTGEAFF. CDR3 nucleotide sequence: TGCAGCGGACGGGACACCGGTGAAGCTTTCTTT. The whole variable domain, remainder taken from reference TRBV29-1 and TRBJ1-1, is SAVISQKPSRDICQRGTSLTIQCQVDSQVTMMFWYRQQPGQSLTLIATANQGSEATYESGFVIDKFPISRPNLTFSTLTVSNMSPEDSSIYLCSGRDTGEAFFGQGTRLTVV.

This rearrangement joins TRBV9 to TRBJ2-1, with D maybe TRBD2 (6 bases). CDR3 length: 15 amino acids. Germline CDR1 and CDR2: SGDLS and YYNGEE. The V end lost 0 bases, the J end lost 4 bases, and 11 bases lay between the germline ends. The CDR3 loop reads CASSVGTIGYNEQFF. The CDR3 DNA sequence: TGTGCCAGCAGCGTAGGGACTATAGGGTACAATGAGCAGTTCTTC.